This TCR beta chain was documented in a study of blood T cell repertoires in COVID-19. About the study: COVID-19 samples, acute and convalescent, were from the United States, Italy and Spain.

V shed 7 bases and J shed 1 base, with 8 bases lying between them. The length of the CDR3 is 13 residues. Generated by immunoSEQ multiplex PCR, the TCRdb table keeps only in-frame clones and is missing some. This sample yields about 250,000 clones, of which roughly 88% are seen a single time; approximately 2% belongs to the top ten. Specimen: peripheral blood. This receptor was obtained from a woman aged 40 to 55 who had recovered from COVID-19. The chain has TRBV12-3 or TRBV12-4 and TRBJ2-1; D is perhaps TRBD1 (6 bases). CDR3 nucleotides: TGTGCCAGCAAAACAGGGTCCTACAATGAGCAGTTCTTC. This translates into CASKTGSYNEQFF.